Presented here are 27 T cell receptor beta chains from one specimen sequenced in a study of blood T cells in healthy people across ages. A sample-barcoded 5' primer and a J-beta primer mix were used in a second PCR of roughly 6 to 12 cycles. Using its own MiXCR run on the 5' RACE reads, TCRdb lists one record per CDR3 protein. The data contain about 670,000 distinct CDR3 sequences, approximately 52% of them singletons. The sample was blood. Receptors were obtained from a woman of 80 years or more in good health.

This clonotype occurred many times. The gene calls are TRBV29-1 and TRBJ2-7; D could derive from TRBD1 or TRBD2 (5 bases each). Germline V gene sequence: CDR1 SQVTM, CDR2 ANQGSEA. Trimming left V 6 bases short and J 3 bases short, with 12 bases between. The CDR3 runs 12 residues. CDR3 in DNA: TGCAGCGTGGGAGACGACAGCTACGAGCAGTACTTC. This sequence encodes CSVGDDSYEQYF.

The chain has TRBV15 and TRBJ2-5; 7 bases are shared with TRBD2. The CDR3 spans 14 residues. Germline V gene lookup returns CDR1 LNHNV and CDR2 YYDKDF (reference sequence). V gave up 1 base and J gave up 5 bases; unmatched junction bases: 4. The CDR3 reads CATSRAREGETQYF. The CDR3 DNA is TGTGCCACCAGCAGAGCCAGGGAGGGGGAGACCCAGTACTTC.

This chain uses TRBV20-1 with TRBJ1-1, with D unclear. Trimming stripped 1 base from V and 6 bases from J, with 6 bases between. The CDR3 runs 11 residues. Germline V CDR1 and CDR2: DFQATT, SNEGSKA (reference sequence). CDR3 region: CSARGVAEAFF. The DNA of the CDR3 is TGCAGTGCTAGAGGGGTTGCTGAAGCTTTCTTT.

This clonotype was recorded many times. CDR3 loop: CASSLSGVNSPLHF. As DNA, the CDR3 is TGTGCCAGCAGTTTGTCAGGAGTTAATTCACCCCTCCACTTT. The rearrangement links TRBV12-3 or TRBV12-4 to TRBJ1-6, with D unresolved. This CDR3 is built from 14 residues. The V end was cut by 3 bases, the J end by 6 bases, with 9 bases between.

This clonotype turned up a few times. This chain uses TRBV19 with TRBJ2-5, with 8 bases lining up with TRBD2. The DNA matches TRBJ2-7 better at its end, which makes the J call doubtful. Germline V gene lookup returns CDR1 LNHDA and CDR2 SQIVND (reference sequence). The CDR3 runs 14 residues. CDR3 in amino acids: CATSLAGYSYEQYF. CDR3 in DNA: TGTGCCACCTCTCTAGCGGGCTACTCCTACGAGCAGTACTTC.

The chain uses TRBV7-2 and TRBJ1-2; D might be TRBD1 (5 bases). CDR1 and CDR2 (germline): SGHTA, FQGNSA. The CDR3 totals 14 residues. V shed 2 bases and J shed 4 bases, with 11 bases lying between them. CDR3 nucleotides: TGTGCCAGCAGCTTAAAAGGGGAGGCCTATGGCTACACCTTC. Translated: CASSLKGEAYGYTF.

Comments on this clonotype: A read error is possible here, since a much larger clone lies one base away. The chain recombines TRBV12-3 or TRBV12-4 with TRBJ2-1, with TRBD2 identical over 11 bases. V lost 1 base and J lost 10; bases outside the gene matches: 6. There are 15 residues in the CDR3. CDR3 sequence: CASSLGASGGTEQFF. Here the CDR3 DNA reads TGTGCCAGCAGTTTAGGGGCTAGCGGGGGGACCGAGCAGTTCTTC.

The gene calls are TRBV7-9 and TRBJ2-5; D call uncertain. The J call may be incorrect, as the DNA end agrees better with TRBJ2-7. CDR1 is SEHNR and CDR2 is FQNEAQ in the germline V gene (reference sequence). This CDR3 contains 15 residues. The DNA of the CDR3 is TGTGCCAGCAGCGCCGACGACACCTTTCACTACGAGCAGTACTTC. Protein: CASSADDTFHYEQYF.

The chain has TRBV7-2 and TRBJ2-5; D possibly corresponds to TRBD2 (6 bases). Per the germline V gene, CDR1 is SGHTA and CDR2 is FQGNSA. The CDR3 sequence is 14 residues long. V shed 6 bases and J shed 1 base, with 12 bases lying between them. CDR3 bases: TGTGCCAGCAGGCGCGGGATGCTCCAAGAGACCCAGTACTTC. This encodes CASRRGMLQETQYF.

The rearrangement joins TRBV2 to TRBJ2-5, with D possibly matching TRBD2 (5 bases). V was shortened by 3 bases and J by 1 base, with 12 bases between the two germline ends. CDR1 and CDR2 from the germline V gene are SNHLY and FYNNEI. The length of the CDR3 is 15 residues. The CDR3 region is CASSDEGSFQETQYF. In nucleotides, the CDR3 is TGTGCCAGCAGTGATGAGGGTAGCTTCCAAGAGACCCAGTACTTC.

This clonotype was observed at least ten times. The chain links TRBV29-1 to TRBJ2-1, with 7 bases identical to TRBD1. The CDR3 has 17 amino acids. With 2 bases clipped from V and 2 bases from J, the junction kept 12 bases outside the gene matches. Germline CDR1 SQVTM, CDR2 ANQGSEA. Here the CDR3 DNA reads TGCAGCGTTGAACCCACTAGGGGGCTAATCACCTACAATGAGCAGTTCTTC. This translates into CSVEPTRGLITYNEQFF.

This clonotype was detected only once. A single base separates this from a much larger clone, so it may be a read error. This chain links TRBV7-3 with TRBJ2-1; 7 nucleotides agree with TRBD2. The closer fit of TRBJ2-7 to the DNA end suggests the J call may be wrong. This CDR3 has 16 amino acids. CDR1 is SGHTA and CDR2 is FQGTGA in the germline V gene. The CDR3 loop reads CASSLSASGIYNEQYF. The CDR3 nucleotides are TGTGCCAGCAGCTTAAGTGCTAGCGGAATTTACAATGAGCAGTACTTC.

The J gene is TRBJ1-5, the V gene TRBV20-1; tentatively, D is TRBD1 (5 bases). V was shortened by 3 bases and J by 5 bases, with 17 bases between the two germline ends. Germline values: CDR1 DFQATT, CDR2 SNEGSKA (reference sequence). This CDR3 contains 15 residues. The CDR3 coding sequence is TGCAGTGCTAGGGTTCAGGGAGCAATGGATCAGCCCCAGCATTTT. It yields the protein CSARVQGAMDQPQHF.

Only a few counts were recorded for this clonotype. CDR3 amino acids: CAWSNRGRQFF. The CDR3 DNA reads TGTGCCTGGAGTAACCGTGGGAGGCAGTTCTTC. V and J are TRBV30 and TRBJ2-1; D perhaps matches TRBD2 (5 bases). V was cut by 2 bases and J by 12 bases, with 11 bases left in between. CDR1 and CDR2 from the germline V gene are GTSNPN and SVGIG (reference sequence). The CDR3 is made up of 11 amino acids.

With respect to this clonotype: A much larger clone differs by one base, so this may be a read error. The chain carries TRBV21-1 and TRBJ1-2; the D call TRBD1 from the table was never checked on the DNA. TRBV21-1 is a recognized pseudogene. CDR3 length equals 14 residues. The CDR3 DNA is TGTGTCAGCAGCACACCACAGGACCTCTATGGCTACACCTTC. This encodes CVSSTPQDLYGYTF.

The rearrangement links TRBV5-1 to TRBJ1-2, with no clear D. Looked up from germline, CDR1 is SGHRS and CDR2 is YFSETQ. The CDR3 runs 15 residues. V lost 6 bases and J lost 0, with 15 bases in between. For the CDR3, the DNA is TGCGCCAGCACGATACAAACGGGCGCTAACTATGGCTACACCTTC. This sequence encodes CASTIQTGANYGYTF. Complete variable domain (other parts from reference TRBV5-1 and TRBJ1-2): KAGVTQTPRYLIKTRGQQVTLSCSPISGHRSVSWYQQTPGQGLQFLFEYFSETQRNKGNFPGRFSGRQFSNSRSEMNVSTLELGDSALYLCASTIQTGANYGYTFGSGTRLTVV.

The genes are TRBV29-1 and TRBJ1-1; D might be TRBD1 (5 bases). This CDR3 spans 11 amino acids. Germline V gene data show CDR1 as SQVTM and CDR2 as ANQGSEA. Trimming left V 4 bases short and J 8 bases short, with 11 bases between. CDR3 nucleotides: TGCAGCGTTGCGCCAGGGACGGAAGCTTTCTTT. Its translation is CSVAPGTEAFF. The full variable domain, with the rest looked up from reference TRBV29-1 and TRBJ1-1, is SAVISQKPSRDICQRGTSLTIQCQVDSQVTMMFWYRQQPGQSLTLIATANQGSEATYESGFVIDKFPISRPNLTFSTLTVSNMSPEDSSIYLCSVAPGTEAFFGQGTRLTVV.

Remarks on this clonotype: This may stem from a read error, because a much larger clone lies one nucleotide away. CDR3 loop: CSARTGAGGVSYNEQFF. CDR3 DNA sequence: TGCAGTGCTAGAACCGGAGCGGGAGGGGTCTCCTACAATGAGCAGTTCTTC. The chain combines TRBV20-1 with TRBJ2-1, with 10 nucleotides matching TRBD2. J gave up 0 bases and V 2 bases, and 7 bases lay outside the gene matches. This CDR3 is 17 amino acids long. The germline CDR1 and CDR2 sequences are DFQATT and SNEGSKA (reference sequence).

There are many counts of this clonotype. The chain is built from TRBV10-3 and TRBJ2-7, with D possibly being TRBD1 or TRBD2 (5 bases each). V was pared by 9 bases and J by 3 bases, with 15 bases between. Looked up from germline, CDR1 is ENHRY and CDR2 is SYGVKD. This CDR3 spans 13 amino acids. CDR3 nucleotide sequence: TGTGCCATTGGGACGGCGACCGTCTACGAGCAGTACTTC. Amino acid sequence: CAIGTATVYEQYF.

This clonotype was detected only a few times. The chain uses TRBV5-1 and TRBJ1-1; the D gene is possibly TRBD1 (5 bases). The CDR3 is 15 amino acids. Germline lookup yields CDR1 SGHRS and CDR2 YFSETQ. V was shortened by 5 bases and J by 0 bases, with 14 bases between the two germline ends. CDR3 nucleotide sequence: TGCGCCAGCAGTCGGACCGGGGGGATGAACACTGAAGCTTTCTTT. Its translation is CASSRTGGMNTEAFF. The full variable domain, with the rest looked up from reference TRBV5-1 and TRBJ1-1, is KAGVTQTPRYLIKTRGQQVTLSCSPISGHRSVSWYQQTPGQGLQFLFEYFSETQRNKGNFPGRFSGRQFSNSRSEMNVSTLELGDSALYLCASSRTGGMNTEAFFGQGTRLTVV.

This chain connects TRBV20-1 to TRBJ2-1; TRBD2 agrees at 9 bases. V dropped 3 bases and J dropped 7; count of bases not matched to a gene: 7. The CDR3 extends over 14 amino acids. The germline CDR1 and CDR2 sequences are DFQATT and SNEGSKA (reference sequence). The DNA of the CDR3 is TGCAGTGCTAGGATAGCGGGAGTAGGTAATGAGCAGTTCTTC. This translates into CSARIAGVGNEQFF.

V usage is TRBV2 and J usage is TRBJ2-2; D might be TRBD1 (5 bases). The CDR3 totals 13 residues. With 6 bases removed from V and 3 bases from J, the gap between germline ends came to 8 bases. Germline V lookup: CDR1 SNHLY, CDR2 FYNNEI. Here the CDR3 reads CASRPGHTGELFF. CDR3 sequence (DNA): TGTGCCAGCAGACCAGGGCACACCGGGGAGCTGTTTTTT. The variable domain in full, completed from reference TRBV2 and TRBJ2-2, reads EPEVTQTPSHQVTQMGQEVILRCVPISNHLYFYWYRQILGQKVEFLVSFYNNEISEKSEIFDDQFSVERPDGSNFTLKIRSTKLEDSAMYFCASRPGHTGELFFGEGSRLTVL.

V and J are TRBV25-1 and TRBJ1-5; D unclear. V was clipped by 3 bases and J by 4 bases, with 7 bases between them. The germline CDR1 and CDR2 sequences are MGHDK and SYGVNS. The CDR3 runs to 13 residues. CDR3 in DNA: TGTGCCAGCAGTGAGGACGGGAATCAGCCCCAGCATTTT. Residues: CASSEDGNQPQHF.

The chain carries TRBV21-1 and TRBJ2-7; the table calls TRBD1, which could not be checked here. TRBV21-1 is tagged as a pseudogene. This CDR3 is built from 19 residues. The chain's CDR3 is CASSKVLQTGGLKNYEQYF. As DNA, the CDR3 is TGTGCCAGCAGCAAAGTCCTCCAGACAGGGGGCTTAAAAAACTACGAGCAGTACTTC.

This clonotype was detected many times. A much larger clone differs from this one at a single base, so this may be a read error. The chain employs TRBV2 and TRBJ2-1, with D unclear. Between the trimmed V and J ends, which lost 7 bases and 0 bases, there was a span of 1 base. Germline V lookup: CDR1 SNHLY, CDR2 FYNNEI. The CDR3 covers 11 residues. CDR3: CASISYNEQFF. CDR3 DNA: TGTGCCAGCATCTCCTACAATGAGCAGTTCTTC.

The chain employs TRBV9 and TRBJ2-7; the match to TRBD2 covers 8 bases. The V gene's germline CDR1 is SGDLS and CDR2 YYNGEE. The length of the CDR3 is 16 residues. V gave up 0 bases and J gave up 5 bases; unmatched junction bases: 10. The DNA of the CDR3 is TGTGCCAGCAGCGTAGATGCCGAGCGGGAGCCTAACGAGCAGTACTTC. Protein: CASSVDAEREPNEQYF.

The CDR3 here is CASSLKGRASGSSNQPQHF. CDR3 bases: TGTGCCAGCAGTTTAAAGGGGCGGGCATCTGGGAGTAGCAATCAGCCCCAGCATTTT. The chain uses TRBV12-3 or TRBV12-4 and TRBJ1-5; D is perhaps TRBD1 (5 bases). V was pared by 2 bases and J by 0 bases, with 20 bases between. This CDR3 has 19 residues.